A single sample gave rise to the 10 T cell receptor beta chains below, sequenced in a study of blood T cell repertoires in COVID-19. Clones were read by immunoSEQ multiplex PCR, and TCRdb kept only the in-frame ones, dropping some. This sample has approximately 150,000 clones, with approximately 90% found just once. The sequencing input was peripheral blood. The receptors derive from a man aged 18-30 years with COVID-19, enrolled during active disease.

This clone was seen only once. The chain joins TRBV6-5 to TRBJ2-7, with 11 nucleotides matching TRBD2. The CDR3 consists of 15 residues. J gave up 5 bases and V 5 bases, and 8 bases lay outside the gene matches. CDR1 MNHEY and CDR2 SVGAGI come from the germline V gene. CDR3 sequence: CASSLRLAGKDEQYF. The CDR3 DNA is TGTGCCAGCAGTCTCCGACTAGCGGGAAAGGACGAGCAGTACTTC.

This clone was picked up a small number of times. V usage is TRBV9 and J usage is TRBJ1-6, with D perhaps matching TRBD1 (6 bases). Germline V gives CDR1 SGDLS, CDR2 YYNGEE. Between the trimmed V and J ends, which lost 0 bases and 5 bases, there was a span of 9 bases. The CDR3 sequence is 15 residues long. The CDR3 DNA follows: TGTGCCAGCAGCGTAGGGGGGACAAATAATTCACCCCTCCACTTT. Its translation: CASSVGGTNNSPLHF.

The gene calls are TRBV5-6 and TRBJ2-7, with 9 bases that match TRBD2. CDR3 length: 13 residues. Germline CDR1 reads SGHDT; CDR2 reads YYEEEE. V shed 4 bases and J 5 bases; nucleotides not matched to a gene: 4. DNA of the CDR3: TGTGCCAGCAGCCTAGGGACTAGCCACGAGCAGTACTTC. This gives the protein CASSLGTSHEQYF. The full variable domain, with the rest looked up from reference TRBV5-6 and TRBJ2-7, is DAGVTQSPTHLIKTRGQQVTLRCSPKSGHDTVSWYQQALGQGPQFIFQYYEEEERQRGNFPDRFSGHQFPNYSSELNVNALLLGDSALYLCASSLGTSHEQYFGPGTRLTVT.

The chain joins TRBV7-9 to TRBJ2-3; 8 bases match TRBD2. The germline gives CDR1 SEHNR, CDR2 FQNEAQ (reference sequence). The CDR3 spans 16 residues. V gave up 2 bases and J gave up 0 bases; unmatched junction bases: 4. This CDR3 reads CASSLSAGASTDTQYF. CDR3 coding DNA: TGTGCCAGCAGCTTATCAGCGGGGGCTAGCACAGATACGCAGTATTTT.

Turning to this clone: The sample has other DNA sequences that encode this CDR3 too. V and J are TRBV7-2 and TRBJ2-7; D is perhaps TRBD2 (6 bases). There are 15 residues in the CDR3. The V and J ends lost 1 base and 0 bases respectively, with 10 bases between them. CDR1 is SGHTA, CDR2 FQGNSA, per germline. CDR3 in DNA: TGTGCCAGCAGCTTAGATGGGGGGTTCTCCTACGAGCAGTACTTC. It yields the protein CASSLDGGFSYEQYF.

The J gene is TRBJ1-1, the V gene TRBV5-1, with 8 bases that match TRBD1. The junction had 10 bases not matched to a gene; V was cut back by 0 bases and J by 3 bases. From germline, CDR1 is SGHRS and CDR2 YFSETQ. The CDR3 contains 17 residues. CDR3 DNA: TGCGCCAGCAGCTTGGGACAGGGGCCCCAGGTCGACACTGAAGCTTTCTTT. It encodes CASSLGQGPQVDTEAFF. The variable domain in full, with the rest retrieved from reference TRBV5-1 and TRBJ1-1, is KAGVTQTPRYLIKTRGQQVTLSCSPISGHRSVSWYQQTPGQGLQFLFEYFSETQRNKGNFPGRFSGRQFSNSRSEMNVSTLELGDSALYLCASSLGQGPQVDTEAFFGQGTRLTVV.

The CDR3 coding sequence is TGTGCCAGCTCGGCGACAGGGTTCGCTGCCTGGGCCTCTTACGAGCAGTACTTC. Residues: CASSATGFAAWASYEQYF. The rearrangement uses TRBV7-9 and TRBJ2-7, with TRBD1 matching over 7 bases. J was trimmed by 4 bases and V by 8 bases; bases with no gene match: 23. The CDR3 is 18 amino acids. CDR1 and CDR2 from the germline V gene are SEHNR and FQNEAQ (reference sequence).

The V call is TRBV11-2, the J call TRBJ2-7; 9 bases line up with TRBD1. This CDR3 has 14 residues. V gave up 3 bases and J gave up 7 bases; unmatched junction bases: 7. The V gene's germline CDR1 is SGHAT and CDR2 FQNNGV. The CDR3 is CASSLGQGSGEQYF. CDR3 DNA: TGTGCCAGCAGCTTGGGACAGGGAAGTGGAGAGCAGTACTTC.

This rearrangement joins TRBV11-2 to TRBJ1-6; 7 nucleotides line up with TRBD1. V was pared by 5 bases and J by 10 bases, with 14 bases of the junction left unmatched. The CDR3 has 16 residues. Germline assignment: CDR1 SGHAT and CDR2 FQNNGV. The CDR3 DNA reads TGTGCCAGCAGCCTACAGGGGCGATCCGTCAGGTCACCCCTCCACTTT. It translates to CASSLQGRSVRSPLHF.

The V gene is TRBV5-5, the J gene TRBJ1-1; the D gene is possibly TRBD1 (5 bases). Germline V lookup: CDR1 SGHKS, CDR2 YYEKEE (reference sequence). The CDR3 runs to 13 residues. Deletions cut 0 bases from V and 4 bases from J, with 7 bases between. The CDR3 loop is CASSLGGSTEAFF. For the CDR3, the DNA is TGTGCCAGCAGCTTGGGGGGCAGCACTGAAGCTTTCTTT.